Each of the 13 T cell receptor beta chains below was sequenced from the same sample in a study of memory CD4+ T cells and cytomegalovirus serostatus. Method: immunoSEQ multiplex PCR; TCRdb's copy keeps in-frame clones and lacks some. The data show around 50,000 clones, about 78% seen once. Single viable CD3+CD4+CD8-CD45RO+ cells were sorted as the memory CD4+ T cells. Sequenced material: memory CD4+ T cells from blood. The receptors here all came from an adult in good health and CMV-seronegative.

This rearrangement joins TRBV30 to TRBJ1-2, with D maybe TRBD1 (5 bases). V was cut by 3 bases and J by 2 bases, with 13 bases left in between. Germline CDR1 and CDR2: GTSNPN and SVGIG (reference sequence). The CDR3 length is 14 residues. In DNA form, the CDR3 reads TGTGCCTGGAGGATGAGACAGTTAAACTATGGCTACACCTTC. Protein sequence: CAWRMRQLNYGYTF.

The CDR3 DNA is TGTGCCAGTAGTACGGCAGATACGCAGTATTTT. Translated, it gives CASSTADTQYF. The V and J genes are TRBV19 and TRBJ2-3; D call uncertain. This CDR3 has 11 amino acids. The germline CDR1 and CDR2 sequences are LNHDA and SQIVND (reference sequence). V was clipped by 4 bases and J by 4 bases, with 3 bases between them. Full variable domain (outside the CDR3, taken from reference TRBV19 and TRBJ2-3): DGGITQSPKYLFRKEGQNVTLSCEQNLNHDAMYWYRQDPGQGLRLIYYSQIVNDFQKGDIAEGYSVSREKKESFPLTVTSAQKNPTAFYLCASSTADTQYFGPGTRLTVL.

The chain couples TRBV6-1 to TRBJ2-5, with TRBD1 matching over 8 bases. This CDR3 contains 15 residues. The germline V gene has CDR1 MNHNS and CDR2 SASEGT. V shed 6 bases, J shed 5 bases, and the junction held 11 bases outside the gene matches. This CDR3 is CASRRTGLIGETQYF. The CDR3 DNA reads as TGTGCCAGCAGGAGGACAGGGTTGATAGGGGAGACCCAGTACTTC.

This clone was counted between two and nine times. The chain links TRBV5-6 to TRBJ2-5; TRBD2 might be the D (5 bases). V was clipped by 0 bases and J by 7 bases, with 13 bases between them. This CDR3 has 14 residues. CDR1 and CDR2 (germline): SGHDT, YYEEEE. CDR3 nucleotide sequence: TGTGCCAGCAGCTTGGAGCAGGCACGGGGGACCCAGTACTTC. Protein sequence: CASSLEQARGTQYF.

This clone was counted between two and nine times. The chain has TRBV28 and TRBJ1-2; D unresolved. CDR1 MDHEN and CDR2 SYDVKM come from the germline V gene. The CDR3 totals 12 residues. Trimming removed 8 bases at V and 0 bases at J, with 7 bases between. CDR3 nucleotide sequence: TGTGCCAGCCGACGGGCTAACTATGGCTACACCTTC. It translates to CASRRANYGYTF.

This chain joins TRBV28 and TRBJ1-2, with unresolved D. CDR1 MDHEN and CDR2 SYDVKM come from the germline V gene. V dropped 7 bases and J dropped 2 bases, with 8 bases sitting between them. The CDR3 is 12 amino acids. The CDR3 protein is CASTTGNYGYTF. CDR3 coding DNA: TGTGCCAGCACCACGGGGAACTATGGCTACACCTTC.

The rearrangement uses TRBV6-5 and TRBJ1-2; 8 positions agree with TRBD1. V shed 4 bases, J shed 7 bases, and the junction held 2 bases outside the gene matches. Germline CDR1 is MNHEY and CDR2 is SVGAGI. This CDR3 contains 12 residues. CDR3 protein: CASSSTGGGYTF. The CDR3 DNA is TGTGCCAGCAGTTCCACAGGGGGTGGCTACACCTTC.

This chain joins TRBV10-2 and TRBJ2-3; D gene ambiguous. The CDR3 contains 11 residues. Trimming removed 8 bases at V and 3 bases at J, with 6 bases between. Germline V lookup: CDR1 WSHSY, CDR2 SAAADI. The CDR3 sequence: CASGVTDTQYF. As DNA, the CDR3 is TGCGCCAGCGGGGTAACAGATACGCAGTATTTT.

The chain uses TRBV4-2 and TRBJ1-2; tentatively, D is TRBD1 (6 bases). Deletions cut 2 bases from V and 3 bases from J, with 22 bases between. The CDR3 extends over 18 amino acids. Per the germline V gene, CDR1 is LGHNA and CDR2 is YNFKEQ. CDR3 DNA: TGTGCCAGCAGCCAATCCACGGTCGGGTTCGGGGGCGACTATGGCTACACCTTC. It yields the protein CASSQSTVGFGGDYGYTF.

The rearrangement links TRBV4-1 to TRBJ2-7, with 8 bases lining up with TRBD2. This CDR3 is built from 16 residues. Germline assignment: CDR1 MGHRA and CDR2 YSYEKL. The V gene end was trimmed by 0 bases and the J gene end by 4 bases; junction bases not matched to a gene: 8. The CDR3 DNA reads as TGCGCCAGCAGCCAAGATCTATCAGCGGGAGCTTACGAGCAGTACTTC. Translating gives CASSQDLSAGAYEQYF.

This sequence joins TRBV5-1 and TRBJ2-4; D is uncertain. The CDR3 contains 14 residues. V was clipped by 0 bases and J by 1 base, with 5 bases between them. The germline gives CDR1 SGHRS, CDR2 YFSETQ. The CDR3 nucleotides are TGCGCCAGCAGCTTGGGTCGGGCCAAAAACATTCAGTACTTC. Amino acid sequence: CASSLGRAKNIQYF. Full variable domain (outside the CDR3, taken from reference TRBV5-1 and TRBJ2-4): KAGVTQTPRYLIKTRGQQVTLSCSPISGHRSVSWYQQTPGQGLQFLFEYFSETQRNKGNFPGRFSGRQFSNSRSEMNVSTLELGDSALYLCASSLGRAKNIQYFGAGTRLSVL.

The chain combines TRBV18 with TRBJ1-5; D not certain. The CDR3 sequence is 14 residues long. Germline CDR1 is KGHSH and CDR2 is LQKENI. V was pared by 3 bases and J by 2 bases, with 8 bases between. CDR3 sequence: CASSPSTGNQPQHF. CDR3 coding DNA: TGTGCCAGCTCACCGTCGACGGGCAATCAGCCCCAGCATTTT.

The rearrangement uses TRBV6-1 and TRBJ2-5, with D possibly being TRBD1 or TRBD2 (6 bases each). Trimming left V 3 bases short and J 0 bases short, with 14 bases between. This CDR3 is built from 16 residues. The germline gives CDR1 MNHNS, CDR2 SASEGT. CDR3 sequence: CASSDYGGTYQETQYF. The CDR3 DNA sequence: TGTGCCAGCAGTGATTACGGGGGCACCTACCAAGAGACCCAGTACTTC.